The 24 T cell receptor beta chains presented below share a single source sample, sequenced in a study of molecular identifiers for immune sequencing clone quantification. TCRdb independently ran MiXCR on the PCR reads; one entry per CDR3 protein. The sample consists of 250,000 to 350,000 distinct CDR3 sequences, about a fifth of them appearing once. Sequenced sample: naive CD8+ T cells from blood, with Jurkat cell RNA spiked in. Specified subset: FACS-sorted CD8+CD4-CCR7+CD45RA+ naive T cells. Source of these receptors: a human donor in good health. Some libraries in this study had Jurkat cell RNA spiked in.

This clonotype occurred many times. The V and J genes are TRBV20-1 and TRBJ2-7; 8 bases align to TRBD1. This CDR3 has 13 amino acids. Germline values: CDR1 DFQATT, CDR2 SNEGSKA (reference sequence). The junction had 5 bases not matched to a gene; V was cut back by 3 bases and J by 4 bases. This chain's CDR3 is CSARFRGRYEQYF. CDR3 bases: TGCAGTGCTAGGTTCAGGGGGCGGTACGAGCAGTACTTC.

This clonotype was detected only a few times. One base away lies a much larger clone, so this may be a sequencing read error. CDR3 in amino acids: CASSLDGQQNVNTEAFF. The CDR3, as DNA: TGTGCCAGCAGCTTGGATGGACAGCAAAACGTGAACACTGAAGCTTTCTTT. The chain uses TRBV5-3 and TRBJ1-1; tentative D call: TRBD1 (6 bases). TRBV5-3 carries the ORF label, with uncertain function. The CDR3 covers 17 residues.

In the case of this clonotype: The junction departs from germline at one end; a sequencing error may be responsible. This chain links TRBV6-2 or TRBV6-3 with TRBJ1-1, with D maybe TRBD1 (6 bases). The germline V gene has CDR1 MNHEY and CDR2 SVGEGT. This CDR3 is built from 19 residues. CDR3 protein: CASGYRFGGDTAENTEAFF. The CDR3 nucleotides read TGTGCCAGCGGTTACAGATTTGGAGGGGACACAGCCGAAAACACTGAAGCTTTCTTT.

This clonotype appeared many times. The genes are TRBV6-2 or TRBV6-3 and TRBJ1-1; tentative D call: TRBD1 (6 bases). Germline-derived CDR1 and CDR2 are MNHEY and SVGEGT. V was cut by 6 bases and J by 1 base, with 9 bases left in between. This CDR3 has 13 amino acids. For the CDR3, the DNA is TGTGCCAGCAGGATGACAGGGAACACTGAAGCTTTCTTT. Its translation is CASRMTGNTEAFF.

The rearrangement uses TRBV27 and TRBJ2-3, with TRBD2 matching 11 bases. The CDR3 is made up of 15 amino acids. J lost 2 bases, V lost 5 bases, and 3 bases had no gene match. Germline V lookup: CDR1 MNHEY, CDR2 SMNVEV (reference sequence). The CDR3, as DNA: TGTGCCAGCAGTGCTAGCGGGAGGCACACAGATACGCAGTATTTT. Amino acids: CASSASGRHTDTQYF.

With respect to this clonotype: A much larger clone sits a single nucleotide away, making a read error possible. The rearrangement uses TRBV6-2 or TRBV6-3 and TRBJ2-6; 7 bases fit TRBD2. The CDR3 runs 19 residues. Germline assignment: CDR1 MNHEY and CDR2 SVGEGT. The CDR3 DNA follows: TGTGCCAGCGGTTACTCTCTTCGGACTAGAAACTCTGGGGCCAACGTCCTGACTTTC. The encoded protein is CASGYSLRTRNSGANVLTF.

This clonotype has only a few counts. The rearrangement uses TRBV19 and TRBJ2-7; D uncertain. The V end lost 6 bases, the J end lost 0 bases, and 24 bases lay between the germline ends. The CDR3 totals 18 residues. Germline CDR1 reads LNHDA; CDR2 reads SQIVND (reference sequence). Here the CDR3 DNA reads TGTGCCAGTAGCCAATTTATTCCGGGTCGAATAAACTCCTACGAGCAGTACTTC. It translates to CASSQFIPGRINSYEQYF.

In its sample, this clonotype was seen a few times. The rearrangement uses TRBV2 and TRBJ2-1, with D unclear. The germline V gene has CDR1 SNHLY and CDR2 FYNNEI. Trimming stripped 2 bases from V and 9 bases from J, with 11 bases between. The CDR3 is made up of 13 amino acids. CDR3 sequence reads: CASSEYFGSEQFF. The DNA for the CDR3 is TGTGCCAGCAGTGAATACTTTGGAAGTGAGCAGTTCTTC.

The V and J genes are TRBV19 and TRBJ2-7; no firm D call. Germline loops: CDR1 LNHDA, CDR2 SQIVND (reference sequence). The CDR3 has 13 residues. Between the trimmed V and J ends, which lost 5 bases and 6 bases, there was a span of 14 bases. CDR3 nucleotide sequence: TGTGCCAGTAGTTTCGGAAGTTTGCGCGAGCAGTACTTC. Protein product: CASSFGSLREQYF.

The sample holds a few counts of this clonotype. The chain uses TRBV4-1 and TRBJ2-7; D possibly matches TRBD1 or TRBD2 (5 bases each). Germline V gives CDR1 MGHRA, CDR2 YSYEKL. Trimming stripped 0 bases from V and 5 bases from J, with 17 bases between. This CDR3 contains 16 residues. CDR3 bases: TGCGCCAGCAGCCAAGATATGGGGGAAGGGAGCCACGAGCAGTACTTC. It is translated as CASSQDMGEGSHEQYF.

To note about this clonotype: It may be a read error: a sequence one base away is much more abundant. The chain is built from TRBV27 and TRBJ1-4, with 9 bases identical to TRBD1. The V and J ends lost 4 bases and 9 bases, in that order; junction bases with no gene match: 3. This CDR3 has 13 amino acids. The V gene's germline CDR1 is MNHEY and CDR2 SMNVEV (reference sequence). CDR3 loop: CASSSGQGQKLFF. The CDR3 DNA reads as TGTGCCAGCAGTTCTGGACAGGGGCAAAAACTGTTTTTT.

About this clonotype: A single base separates this from a much larger clone, so it may be a read error. This chain uses TRBV28 with TRBJ2-1; D uncertain. The V end lost 3 bases, the J end lost 8 bases, and 32 bases lay between the germline ends. This CDR3 is 20 amino acids long. Germline CDR1 reads MDHEN; CDR2 reads SYDVKM. CDR3 in amino acids: CASSFRSSAGADIFEDEQFF. As DNA, the CDR3 is TGTGCCAGCAGTTTTAGGAGTTCGGCAGGAGCCGACATTTTCGAGGATGAGCAGTTCTTC.

In this sample, this clonotype turned up many times. The rearrangement links TRBV7-2 to TRBJ2-3; no clear D. Germline V gene lookup returns CDR1 SGHTA and CDR2 FQGNSA. Trimming took 1 base from V and 0 from J, leaving 8 bases between them. The CDR3 covers 15 residues. This CDR3 is CASSLVGGSTDTQYF. CDR3 DNA sequence: TGTGCCAGCAGCTTAGTTGGCGGAAGCACAGATACGCAGTATTTT.

The sample holds a few counts of this clonotype. The J gene is TRBJ2-3, the V gene TRBV7-9; D unresolved. Germline CDR1 SEHNR, CDR2 FQNEAQ (reference sequence). V was shortened by 2 bases and J by 3 bases, with 9 bases between the two germline ends. CDR3 length: 14 residues. CDR3 in amino acids: CASSLRVDTDTQYF. The CDR3 nucleotides are TGTGCCAGCAGCTTAAGGGTTGATACAGATACGCAGTATTTT.

In its sample, this clonotype was seen many times. The chain has TRBV6-5 and TRBJ2-3, with TRBD2 identical over 9 bases. Trimming at V came to 0 bases and at J to 0 bases, leaving 10 bases not matched to a gene. The CDR3 spans 19 residues. CDR1 and CDR2 from the germline V gene are MNHEY and SVGAGI. In nucleotides, the CDR3 is TGTGCCAGCAGTTACTCGAGGACTAGCGCTAGAATCAGCACAGATACGCAGTATTTT. Encoded protein: CASSYSRTSARISTDTQYF.

This clonotype has just a few counts. The chain links TRBV27 to TRBJ2-3, with 8 bases fitting TRBD1. Germline-derived CDR1 and CDR2 are MNHEY and SMNVEV (reference sequence). CDR3 length: 17 residues. Trimming at V came to 4 bases and at J to 5 bases, leaving 14 bases not matched to a gene. The CDR3 DNA sequence: TGTGCCAGCAGTTGGAAATCCCAGGGGGCAAGGGGAGATACGCAGTATTTT. It specifies CASSWKSQGARGDTQYF.

On this clonotype itself: A much larger clone differs by one base, so this may be a read error. The genes are TRBV9 and TRBJ1-2; no firm D call. CDR1 is SGDLS, CDR2 YYNGEE, per germline. The CDR3 spans 14 residues. CDR3 residues: CARSEDNPVYGYTF. The CDR3 DNA reads as TGTGCCCGCAGCGAAGACAACCCCGTCTATGGCTACACCTTC.

There are a few counts of this clonotype. The chain couples TRBV9 to TRBJ1-5; tentatively, D is TRBD1 (6 bases). Germline assignment: CDR1 SGDLS and CDR2 YYNGEE. The CDR3 runs 16 residues. The ends were cut back, 0 bases at V and 3 bases at J, with 13 bases in the middle. The CDR3 DNA reads as TGTGCCAGCAGCGTAGATGGGGGGGCCCCCAATCAGCCCCAGCATTTT. Translation gives CASSVDGGAPNQPQHF.

This clonotype was seen repeatedly, ten times or more. CDR3 sequence (DNA): TGTGCCAGCAGTTTGAGACAGGGGGCGGCTAACTATGGCTACACCTTC. It specifies CASSLRQGAANYGYTF. The chain links TRBV28 to TRBJ1-2; 10 bases agree with TRBD1. The CDR3 is made up of 16 amino acids. Germline V CDR1 and CDR2: MDHEN, SYDVKM. Trimming took 3 bases from V and 0 from J; bases not matched to a gene: 4.

This clonotype was observed many times. The chain links TRBV5-5 to TRBJ1-1; D is possibly TRBD1 (5 bases). Looked up from germline, CDR1 is SGHKS and CDR2 is YYEKEE (reference sequence). Trimming left V 4 bases short and J 0 bases short, with 28 bases between. The CDR3 is made up of 20 amino acids. CDR3 sequence reads: CASSPVGEDSPPLMNTEAFF. In DNA form, the CDR3 reads TGTGCCAGCAGCCCGGTGGGGGAGGACTCCCCACCCCTTATGAACACTGAAGCTTTCTTT.

This chain uses TRBV11-2 with TRBJ2-7; D remains unclear. There are 13 residues in the CDR3. The ends were cut back, 1 base at V and 5 bases at J, with 9 bases in the middle. CDR1 is SGHAT, CDR2 FQNNGV, per germline. The CDR3 loop is CASSLGVHDEQYF. The CDR3 region has the DNA TGTGCCAGCAGCTTAGGGGTACATGACGAGCAGTACTTC.

This clonotype occurred many times. V is TRBV6-5 and J is TRBJ1-2; D uncertain. This CDR3 has 14 residues. Per germline, CDR1 MNHEY and CDR2 SVGAGI. V lost 1 base to trimming and J lost 5 bases, with 11 bases between them. The CDR3 spells CASSYLGMSYGYTF. The CDR3 DNA follows: TGTGCCAGCAGTTACTTGGGAATGTCATATGGCTACACCTTC.

This chain connects TRBV27 to TRBJ1-1; TRBD1 agrees at 9 bases. The CDR3 covers 17 residues. Per the germline V gene, CDR1 is MNHEY and CDR2 is SMNVEV (reference sequence). V dropped 4 bases and J dropped 5; count of bases not matched to a gene: 14. CDR3 sequence: CASSSSRDRGLSTEAFF. The DNA of the CDR3 is TGTGCCAGCAGTTCAAGCCGAGACAGGGGGTTGAGTACTGAAGCTTTCTTT.

This clonotype has at least ten counts. The rearrangement links TRBV23-1 to TRBJ2-3, with 10 bases fitting TRBD2. TRBV23-1 is identified as an open reading frame with a role that is uncertain. The CDR3 loop spans 16 amino acids. Unmatched junction bases numbered 5, after V lost 3 bases and J lost 2 bases. The CDR3 spells CASSHPLAGVTDTQYF. DNA of the CDR3: TGCGCCAGCAGTCACCCGCTAGCGGGAGTCACAGATACGCAGTATTTT.